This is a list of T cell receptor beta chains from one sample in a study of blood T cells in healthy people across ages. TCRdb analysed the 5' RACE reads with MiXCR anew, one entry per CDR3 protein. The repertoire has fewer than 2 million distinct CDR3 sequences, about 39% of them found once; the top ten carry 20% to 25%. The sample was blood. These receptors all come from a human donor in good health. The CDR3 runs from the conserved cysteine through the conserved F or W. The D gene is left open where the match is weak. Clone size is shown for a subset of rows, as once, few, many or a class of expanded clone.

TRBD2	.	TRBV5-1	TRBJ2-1	CASRGLGKYNEQFF	TGCGCCAGCAGGGGACTAGGTAAATACAATGAGCAGTTCTTC
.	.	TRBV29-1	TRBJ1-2	CSVEDAGWGRVNYGYTF	TGCAGCGTTGAAGATGCGGGCTGGGGTCGCGTTAACTATGGCTACACCTTC
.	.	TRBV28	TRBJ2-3	CASLKGDTQYF	TGTGCCAGTCTAAAAGGGGATACGCAGTATTTT
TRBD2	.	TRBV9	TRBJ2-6	CASSPSGRGTGANVLTF	TGTGCCAGCAGCCCTAGCGGACGGGGTACTGGGGCCAACGTCCTGACTTTC
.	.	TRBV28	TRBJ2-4	CASSQGTGTSAKNIQYF	TGTGCCAGCAGTCAAGGAACGGGGACATCCGCCAAAAACATTCAGTACTTC
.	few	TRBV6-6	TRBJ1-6	CASSYSGADNSPLHF	TGTGCCAGCAGTTACTCTGGGGCGGACAATTCACCCCTCCACTTT
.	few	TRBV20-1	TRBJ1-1	CSGPAVRTEAFF	TGCAGTGGCCCCGCGGTGCGCACTGAAGCTTTCTTT
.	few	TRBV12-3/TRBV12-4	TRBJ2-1	CASSFQSQRPNEQFF	TGTGCCAGCAGTTTTCAGTCCCAGCGGCCCAATGAGCAGTTCTTC
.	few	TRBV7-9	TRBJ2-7	CASSPGGGFESYF	TGTGCCAGCAGCCCCGGTGGGGGGTTTGAGTCGTACTTC
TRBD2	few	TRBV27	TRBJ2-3	CASSLSTSGGSDTQYF	TGTGCCAGCAGTTTATCGACTAGCGGGGGCTCAGATACGCAGTATTTT
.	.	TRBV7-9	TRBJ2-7	CASSLEGVTYEQYF	TGTGCCAGCAGCTTAGAAGGGGTTACCTACGAGCAGTACTTC
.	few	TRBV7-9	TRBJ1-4	CASRGEAEEKLFF	TGTGCCAGCAGAGGGGAGGCCGAGGAAAAACTGTTTTTT
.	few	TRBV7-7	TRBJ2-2	CASSLASSTGELFF	TGTGCTAGCAGCTTAGCGAGTAGCACCGGGGAGCTGTTTTTT
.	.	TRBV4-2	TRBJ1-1	CASTQHGEAFF	TGTGCCAGCACCCAGCACGGAGAAGCTTTCTTT
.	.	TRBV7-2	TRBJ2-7	CASSFLGSVLSEQYF	TGTGCCAGCAGCTTTCTGGGGTCTGTCTTGAGCGAGCAGTACTTC
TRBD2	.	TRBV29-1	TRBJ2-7	CSVYRDPGGEQYF	TGCAGCGTCTATCGGGACCCCGGGGGGGAGCAGTACTTC
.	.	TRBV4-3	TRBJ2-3	CASSQVEGFGDTQYF	TGCGCCAGCAGCCAAGTTGAAGGGTTTGGAGATACGCAGTATTTT
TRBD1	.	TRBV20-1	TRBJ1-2	CSAAWTGDYGYTF	TGCAGTGCCGCGTGGACAGGGGACTATGGCTACACCTTC
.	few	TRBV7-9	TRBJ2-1	CASSLVGTVSNEQFF	TGTGCCAGCAGCTTGGTCGGAACAGTTAGCAATGAGCAGTTCTTC
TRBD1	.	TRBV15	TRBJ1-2	CATSRDSSRDRDGYTF	TGTGCCACCAGCAGAGATTCTTCAAGGGACAGGGATGGCTACACCTTC
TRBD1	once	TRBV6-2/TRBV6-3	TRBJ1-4	CASSFPGPRTGEKLFF	TGTGCCAGCAGTTTCCCGGGTCCTCGGACAGGCGAAAAACTGTTTTTT
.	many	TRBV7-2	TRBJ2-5	CASSDRGEQYF	TGTGCCAGCAGCGATAGGGGTGAGCAGTACTTC
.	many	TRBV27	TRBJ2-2	CASSPNTGELFF	TGTGCCAGCAGCCCAAACACCGGGGAGCTGTTTTTT
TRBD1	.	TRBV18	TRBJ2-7	CASSRRQGAIYEQYF	TGTGCCAGCTCCCGGCGGCAGGGGGCCATCTACGAGCAGTACTTC
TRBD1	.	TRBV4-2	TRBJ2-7	CASSRATGTGQYEQYF	TGTGCCAGCAGCCGCGCAACCGGGACAGGGCAGTACGAGCAGTACTTC
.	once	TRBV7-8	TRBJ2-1	CASSFRATEQFF	TGTGCCAGCAGCTTTAGGGCCACCGAGCAGTTCTTC
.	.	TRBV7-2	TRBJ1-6	CASSSEPGRDNSPLHF	TGTGCCAGCAGCTCGGAACCGGGTCGTGATAATTCACCCCTCCACTTT
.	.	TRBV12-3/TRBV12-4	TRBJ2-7	CASSRSDRLSTYGQYF	TGTGCCAGCAGCAGATCGGACCGACTCTCAACCTACGGGCAGTACTTC
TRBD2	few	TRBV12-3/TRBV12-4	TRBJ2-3	CASRELAIVADTQYF	TGTGCCAGCAGGGAACTAGCGATCGTGGCGGATACGCAGTATTTT
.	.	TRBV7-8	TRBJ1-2	CASSLFTTALANYGYTF	TGTGCCAGCAGCTTGTTTACTACTGCCTTAGCTAACTATGGCTACACCTTC
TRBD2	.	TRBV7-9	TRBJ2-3	CASSLGEGGNTQYF	TGTGCCAGCAGCTTAGGGGAGGGAGGGAATACGCAGTATTTT
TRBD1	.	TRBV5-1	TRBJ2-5	CASRNQDRVETQYF	TGCGCCAGCAGGAACCAGGACAGGGTAGAGACCCAGTACTTC
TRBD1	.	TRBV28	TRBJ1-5	CASRPDRGLLEPQHF	TGTGCCAGCAGGCCGGACAGGGGGCTTCTAGAGCCCCAGCATTTT
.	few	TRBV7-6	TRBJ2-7	CASSPDSLAFYEQYF	TGTGCCAGCAGTCCAGACAGCCTAGCCTTCTACGAGCAGTACTTC
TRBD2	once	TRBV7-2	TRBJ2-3	CASSLGLEGADTQYF	TGTGCCAGCAGCTTGGGACTAGAAGGGGCAGATACGCAGTATTTT
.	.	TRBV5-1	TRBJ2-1	CASSPSPTVEQFF	TGCGCCAGCAGCCCCAGTCCTACGGTTGAGCAGTTCTTC
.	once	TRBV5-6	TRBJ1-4	CASSLRLGTNEKLFF	TGTGCCAGCAGCTTACGGCTAGGAACTAATGAAAAACTGTTTTTT
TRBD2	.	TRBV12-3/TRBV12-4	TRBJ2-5	CASSSGTSGRETQYF	TGTGCCAGCAGTTCCGGGACTAGCGGGCGTGAGACCCAGTACTTC
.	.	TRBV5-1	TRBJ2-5	CASSRTGTPEETQYF	TGCGCCAGCAGCCGTACGGGAACACCTGAAGAGACCCAGTACTTC
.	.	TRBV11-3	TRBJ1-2	CASSRSQDGYTF	TGTGCCAGCAGCCGATCACAGGATGGCTACACCTTC
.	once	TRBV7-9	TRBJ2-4	CASNSDGPQDTQYF	TGTGCCAGCAACTCGGACGGCCCCCAAGATACCCAGTACTTC
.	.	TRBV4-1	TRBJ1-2	CASSQDLVGRALNYGYTF	TGCGCCAGCAGCCAAGATCTAGTAGGCAGGGCGCTTAACTATGGCTACACCTTC
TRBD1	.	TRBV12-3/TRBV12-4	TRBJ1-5	CASSFGFRTGAGYQPQHF	TGTGCCAGCAGTTTTGGATTTCGGACAGGGGCAGGTTATCAGCCCCAGCATTTT